This TCR beta chain was sequenced in a study of shared clonotypes between healthy human individuals. Overall study context: Three CD4 naive, three CD4 memory, two CD8 naive and one CD8 memory plate were used per donor. Study-level results: Shared across several donors were about 4.6% of the naive CD4 clonotypes. Unshared clonotypes carried lower generation probabilities than those common to all four donors. As a rule, naive subsets had a larger estimated richness than memory subsets.

In regard to this clone: Its specificity is unknown.

V was pared by 4 bases and J by 0 bases, with 15 bases of the junction left unmatched. There are 20 residues in the CDR3. Germline V gene data show CDR1 as LNHDA and CDR2 as SQIVND (reference sequence). TCRdb's copy holds only in-frame clones and misses some; the assay was immunoSEQ multiplex PCR. The data contain about 1.5 million clones, about 98% of them singletons. Sequencing was performed on naive CD4+ T cells sorted from blood. The subset denotes: CD45RA+ positively selected. The chain links TRBV19 to TRBJ1-5; 10 positions agree with TRBD1. This TCR came from a man younger than 45 in good health. CDR3 residues: CASSSRTTGGPGSSNQPQHF. CDR3 in DNA: TGTGCCAGTAGTAGCCGAACGACAGGGGGCCCGGGGTCTAGCAATCAGCCCCAGCATTTT.